This TCR beta chain emerged from a study of OX40 agonist ivuxolimab in advanced cancers. V lost 0 bases, J lost 3 bases, and 15 bases lay in between. The CDR3 covers 16 residues. Germline V gene lookup returns CDR1 SGDLS and CDR2 YYNGEE. This table comes from immunoSEQ multiplex PCR, and its TCRdb copy is limited to in-frame clones, with some not included. The table has approximately 77,000 clones, roughly nine tenths seen once. This TCR was sampled from an adult with an advanced solid tumor such as melanoma, head and neck, liver or kidney cancer. The chain is built from TRBV9 and TRBJ2-5; tentatively, D is TRBD2 (5 bases). The material was CD4+ or CD8+ T cells sorted from blood, obtained in a trial of the OX40 agonist ivuxolimab. The CDR3 bases are TGTGCCAGCAGCGTAGGGACTTTGACGGGGAAAGAGACCCAGTACTTC. Its translation: CASSVGTLTGKETQYF.